This TCR beta chain stems from a study of technical replicates of blood from a few donors. Trimming at V came to 3 bases and at J to 3 bases, leaving 11 bases not matched to a gene. This CDR3 comprises 17 residues. The germline gives CDR1 SGHTA, CDR2 FQGTGA. Profiling relied on immunoSEQ multiplex PCR, and the TCRdb table lists in-frame clones only, not all of them. Among 65,000 to 90,000 clones listed, roughly 93% were seen once. Material: T cells isolated from PBMCs. The source of this sequence is a human donor in good health. The V call is TRBV7-3, the J call TRBJ1-1; 9 bases fit TRBD1. The CDR3 DNA sequence: TGTGCCAGCAGCTTTACCGGGACAGGGTACTCAGACACTGAAGCTTTCTTT. Its protein product is CASSFTGTGYSDTEAFF.